A single sample is the source of the 17 T cell receptor beta chains below, sequenced in a study of glioma-infiltrating T cells. TCR alpha and beta CDR3 regions were amplified from RNA using iRepertoire nested multiplex PCR. TCRdb passed the multiplex PCR reads through MiXCR, listing each CDR3 protein once. The table includes about 190,000 distinct CDR3 sequences, over 25% detected once. Source material: glioma tissue, nonneoplastic brain tissue, or PBMCs (not recorded which). The source of these receptors is a human donor with low-grade glioma or glioblastoma, undergoing nonglioma brain surgery, or in good health (not recorded which).

This clonotype was seen repeatedly, ten times or more. The CDR3 coding sequence is TGTGCCACCTCCGGACAGGATGCCTACGAGCAGTACTTC. Residues: CATSGQDAYEQYF. This chain connects TRBV2 to TRBJ2-7, with 7 bases aligning to TRBD1. Germline CDR1 is SNHLY and CDR2 is FYNNEI. The CDR3 length is 13 residues. V shed 10 bases, J shed 2 bases, and the junction held 8 bases outside the gene matches.

For this clonotype: The junction does not match germline at one end; this may be a read error. This sequence joins TRBV27 and TRBJ2-5; 9 bases line up with TRBD1. The CDR3 spans 13 residues. Germline V gene lookup returns CDR1 MNHEY and CDR2 SMNVEV (reference sequence). In DNA, the CDR3 is TGTGCCAGCGGTTTACAGGGGGCAGAGACCAAGTACTTC. As protein: CASGLQGAETKYF.

This clonotype was observed at least ten times. The CDR3 sequence: CASSPGQPGTEAFF. The DNA for the CDR3 is TGTGCCAGCAGTCCGGGACAGCCGGGAACTGAAGCTTTCTTT. The rearrangement joins TRBV27 to TRBJ1-1; 7 positions agree with TRBD1. CDR1 and CDR2 from the germline V gene are MNHEY and SMNVEV (reference sequence). After removal of 5 bases from V and 5 bases from J, the junction contained 8 bases not matched to a gene. The CDR3 is made up of 14 amino acids.

The chain couples TRBV5-4 to TRBJ1-4; D is perhaps TRBD1 (5 bases). Trimming cost V 0 bases and J 0 bases, with 6 bases left between them. Germline-derived CDR1 and CDR2 are SGHNT and YYREEE (reference sequence). The CDR3 loop spans 15 amino acids. The CDR3 coding sequence is TGTGCCAGCAGCTTGGGGACACCAACTAATGAAAAACTGTTTTTT. Its translation: CASSLGTPTNEKLFF.

There are a few counts of this clonotype. V and J are TRBV5-1 and TRBJ2-1, with 8 bases fitting TRBD2. The CDR3 sequence is 16 residues long. V lost 4 bases and J lost 0; bases outside the gene matches: 6. Germline V gene sequence: CDR1 SGHRS, CDR2 YFSETQ. The CDR3 sequence: CASSTQAGVSYNEQFF. In DNA form, the CDR3 reads TGCGCCAGCAGCACCCAAGCGGGAGTCTCCTACAATGAGCAGTTCTTC. Full variable domain (outside the CDR3, taken from reference TRBV5-1 and TRBJ2-1): KAGVTQTPRYLIKTRGQQVTLSCSPISGHRSVSWYQQTPGQGLQFLFEYFSETQRNKGNFPGRFSGRQFSNSRSEMNVSTLELGDSALYLCASSTQAGVSYNEQFFGPGTRLTVL.

This clonotype was observed many times. The chain recombines TRBV6-2 or TRBV6-3 with TRBJ2-1, with TRBD2 identical over 10 bases. The CDR3 extends over 17 amino acids. V lost 0 bases, J lost 3 bases, and 5 bases stayed unmatched. The germline gives CDR1 MNHEY, CDR2 SVGEGT. DNA of the CDR3: TGTGCCAGCAGTTACTCTGGGTCTAGCGGGGGCTACAATGAGCAGTTCTTC. This encodes CASSYSGSSGGYNEQFF.

In this sample, this clonotype turned up many times. This chain connects TRBV2 to TRBJ2-2; TRBD1 agrees at 8 bases. Germline lookup yields CDR1 SNHLY and CDR2 FYNNEI. CDR3 size: 15 residues. V lost 6 bases, J lost 3 bases, and 6 bases stayed unmatched. CDR3 protein: CASSGQGGYTGELFF. The DNA of the CDR3 is TGTGCCAGCAGCGGACAGGGAGGATACACCGGGGAGCTGTTTTTT.

Many counts were recorded for this clonotype. CDR3 residues: CASTRQGEATEAFF. CDR3 coding DNA: TGTGCCAGCACCAGACAGGGTGAAGCAACTGAAGCTTTCTTT. The rearrangement uses TRBV6-1 and TRBJ1-1; 7 bases are a match to TRBD1. V dropped 7 bases and J dropped 5; count of bases not matched to a gene: 10. CDR1 and CDR2 from the germline V gene are MNHNS and SASEGT. This CDR3 is 14 amino acids long.

This clonotype has ten or more counts. The chain carries TRBV28 and TRBJ2-5; TRBD1 might be the D (6 bases). Trimming stripped 7 bases from V and 2 bases from J, with 17 bases between. Germline lookup yields CDR1 MDHEN and CDR2 SYDVKM. This CDR3 spans 15 amino acids. Here the CDR3 reads CASTPLMTGQETQYF. The CDR3 nucleotides read TGTGCCAGCACCCCACTAATGACAGGACAAGAGACCCAGTACTTC.

This clonotype was seen at least ten times. The CDR3 spells CASSFPDLTYQETQYF. In DNA form, the CDR3 reads TGTGCCAGCAGCTTCCCCGACCTCACGTACCAAGAGACCCAGTACTTC. The chain employs TRBV7-7 and TRBJ2-5, with D uncertain. Germline V gene lookup returns CDR1 SSHAT and CDR2 FNYEAQ (reference sequence). The germline V and J ends were trimmed by 3 bases and 0 bases, with 14 bases remaining between them. The CDR3 totals 16 residues.

This clonotype has ten or more counts. The chain links TRBV18 to TRBJ1-4; no clear D gene. V was cut by 3 bases and J by 4 bases, with 9 bases left in between. The CDR3 has 14 residues. Germline V gene data show CDR1 as KGHSH and CDR2 as LQKENI. This CDR3 reads CASSPNSNNEKLFF. Here the CDR3 DNA reads TGTGCCAGCTCACCGAACAGTAATAATGAAAAACTGTTTTTT.

This chain connects TRBV6-5 to TRBJ1-6; D is unresolved. This CDR3 spans 14 amino acids. V dropped 5 bases and J dropped 13 bases, with 18 bases sitting between them. CDR1 and CDR2 from the germline V gene are MNHEY and SVGAGI. Here the CDR3 reads CASSGPWQNLPLHF. CDR3 coding DNA: TGTGCCAGCAGTGGACCCTGGCAGAATCTGCCCCTCCACTTT.

This clonotype was recorded many times. V is TRBV28 and J is TRBJ1-4; D ambiguous. The CDR3 has 12 residues. Trimming pared 7 bases from V and 7 bases from J, leaving 10 bases between. The germline V gene has CDR1 MDHEN and CDR2 SYDVKM. The CDR3 bases are TGTGCCAGCACTAGTAACGGTGAAAAACTGTTTTTT. Translation gives CASTSNGEKLFF.

V is TRBV10-3 and J is TRBJ2-1, with 14 bases fitting TRBD2. Germline CDR1 and CDR2: ENHRY and SYGVKD. V lost 11 bases and J lost 10; bases outside the gene matches: 10. The CDR3 is 14 residues long. The CDR3, as DNA: TGTGCCTTCGGTCGGACTAGCGGGAGGCAAGAGCAGTTCTTC. It specifies CAFGRTSGRQEQFF.

The rearrangement joins TRBV5-1 to TRBJ2-3; D perhaps matches TRBD1 (6 bases). Germline V gene data show CDR1 as SGHRS and CDR2 as YFSETQ. This CDR3 comprises 14 residues. Trimming shortened V by 0 bases and J by 3 bases, and 8 bases separated the two germline ends. The CDR3 here is CASSLDRDTDTQYF. CDR3 DNA sequence: TGCGCCAGCAGCTTGGACAGGGATACAGATACGCAGTATTTT.

This clonotype has a handful of counts. V and J are TRBV5-4 and TRBJ1-2; D is ambiguous. V lost 3 bases and J lost 6, with 15 bases in between. The CDR3 consists of 14 residues. CDR1 is SGHNT and CDR2 is YYREEE in the germline V gene (reference sequence). CDR3 region: CASSSIEVDNGYTF. The CDR3 coding sequence is TGTGCCAGCAGCTCTATAGAGGTAGACAATGGCTACACCTTC.

This chain links TRBV29-1 with TRBJ2-1; the match to TRBD2 covers 8 bases. Germline lookup yields CDR1 SQVTM and CDR2 ANQGSEA. Trimming took 4 bases from V and 9 from J; bases not matched to a gene: 8. The CDR3 covers 13 residues. This CDR3 is CSVGPAGVSEQFF. CDR3 coding DNA: TGCAGCGTTGGGCCAGCGGGAGTCTCTGAGCAGTTCTTC.